Listed below are T cell receptor beta chains from one sample, sequenced in a study of human T cells and chemical hapten exposure. TCRdb redid the calling of the RACE reads with MiXCR, one entry per CDR3 protein. Of 75,000 to 80,000 distinct CDR3 sequences detected, roughly 7.9% appear once; the ten largest clones hold roughly 1.5%. Material for sequencing was whole blood. These TCRs come from a female donor in good health. Some clones in this sample may be carry-over from other donors' samples. The CDR3 runs from the conserved cysteine through the conserved F or W. The D gene is left open where the match is weak. Clone size is stated in some rows and not others, as once, few, many or a class when expanded.

few,TRBJ2-3,TRBD1,TRBV5-1,TGCGCCAGCAGCTTGGGGGGGGACAGGGTTGGAGCAGATACGCAGTATTTT,CASSLGGDRVGADTQYF
few,TRBJ1-6,NA,TRBV13,TGTGCCAGCAGCTTAGGGCTGGGCTCCTATAATTCACCCCTCCACTTT,CASSLGLGSYNSPLHF
NA,TRBJ1-1,NA,TRBV12-3/TRBV12-4,TGTGCCAGCAGTTTAATTGTTTCCCGGACTGAAGCTTTCTTT,CASSLIVSRTEAFF
many,TRBJ1-1,NA,TRBV5-1,TGCGCCAGCACCACGACAGGAGCGAACACTGAAGCTTTCTTT,CASTTTGANTEAFF
NA,TRBJ2-3,NA,TRBV5-4,TGTGCCAGCAGCTTGTTGAGGGAAACCAAAACAGATACGCAGTATTTT,CASSLLRETKTDTQYF
NA,TRBJ2-1,TRBD2,TRBV7-7,TGTGCCAGCAGCTTAGATACTAGCGGGGCCTCCGATCAGTTCTTC,CASSLDTSGASDQFF
many,TRBJ1-2,NA,TRBV6-5,TGTGCCAGCAGTTATACCCTAACAGCTTCCTATGGCTACACCTTC,CASSYTLTASYGYTF
NA,TRBJ1-3,NA,TRBV20-1,TGCAGTGCTAGAGCCTCGAGAGGTTCTTCTGGAAACACCATATATTTT,CSARASRGSSGNTIYF
NA,TRBJ1-1,TRBD1,TRBV28,TGTGCCAGCAGTTTAATAGGACAGGGTAGCACTGAAGCTTTCTTT,CASSLIGQGSTEAFF
few,TRBJ1-5,NA,TRBV12-3/TRBV12-4,TGTGCCAGCAGTTTGGGGGGTCGTCAGCCCCAGCATTTT,CASSLGGRQPQHF
many,TRBJ2-1,NA,TRBV5-5,TGTGCCAGCAGCTTGGACAGAAACAATGAGCAGTTCTTC,CASSLDRNNEQFF
many,TRBJ2-4,TRBD1,TRBV7-9,TGTGCCAGCAGCTTAGTTGGGGACAGGGCGAGTCAGTACTTC,CASSLVGDRASQYF
few,TRBJ1-2,NA,TRBV9,TGTGCCAGCAGCCTCCGGGGGGCAGGGGAGGACGGCTACACCTTC,CASSLRGAGEDGYTF
few,TRBJ1-2,NA,TRBV2,TGTGCCAGCAATCAGGGGTCCTATGGCTACACCTTC,CASNQGSYGYTF
NA,TRBJ1-5,NA,TRBV2,TGTGCCAGCAGACGACAGGAGGGCCGGGTGGATCAGCCCCAGCATTTT,CASRRQEGRVDQPQHF
many,TRBJ2-6,NA,TRBV29-1,TGCAGCGGGACTCTGACAGGAACTGGGGCCAACGTCCTGACTTTC,CSGTLTGTGANVLTF
NA,TRBJ2-3,TRBD2,TRBV9,TGTGCCAGCAGCGACGGGACTAGCGTAACCTCTAGCACAGATACGCAGTATTTT,CASSDGTSVTSSTDTQYF
many,TRBJ1-5,NA,TRBV15,TGTGCCACCAGCAGACCGGACGGGGCAAGCGACAATCAGCCCCAGCATTTT,CATSRPDGASDNQPQHF
many,TRBJ1-2,TRBD1,TRBV7-8,TGTGCCAGCAGCTTAGCTCAGGGGGCGCAAAGCTATGGCTACACCTTC,CASSLAQGAQSYGYTF
many,TRBJ2-1,NA,TRBV6-2/TRBV6-3,TGTGCCAGCAGTTACCGAGACTTTTACTCCTACAATGAGCAGTTCTTC,CASSYRDFYSYNEQFF
NA,TRBJ2-1,TRBD2,TRBV7-9,TGTGCCAGCAGCTCGCGGGGGATCTCCTACAATGAGCAGTTCTTC,CASSSRGISYNEQFF
few,TRBJ1-6,NA,TRBV7-2,TGTGCCAGCAGCTTAGCGATAATCAGTAATTCACCCCTCCACTTT,CASSLAIISNSPLHF
many,TRBJ2-3,NA,TRBV5-1,TGCGCCAGCAGTAATCCGACAGGGAGGTTGTGGACAGATACGCAGTATTTT,CASSNPTGRLWTDTQYF
many,TRBJ1-1,NA,TRBV5-1,TGCGCCAGCAGCTTGGTTCCGGGGAGCACTGAAGCTTTCTTT,CASSLVPGSTEAFF
few,TRBJ1-4,TRBD1,TRBV20-1,TGCAGTGCTAGAGATCCCGGGACAGGGGGCCGCGCTAATGAAAAACTGTTTTTT,CSARDPGTGGRANEKLFF
many,TRBJ1-1,NA,TRBV7-9,TGTGCCAGCAGCCCGGACGACTTCAGCACTGAAGCTTTCTTT,CASSPDDFSTEAFF
NA,TRBJ2-3,TRBD2,TRBV2,TGTGCCAGCAGCCACAGAACAGCGGGGGAGCTAGGGTATGGCACAGATACGCAGTATTTT,CASSHRTAGELGYGTDTQYF
NA,TRBJ1-2,NA,TRBV12-3/TRBV12-4,TGTGCCAGCAGTACCCCCCGGCAGGGAGACGATGGCTACACCTTC,CASSTPRQGDDGYTF
few,TRBJ1-4,NA,TRBV14,TGTGCCAGCAGCCAAGATGTTTTCAGGGGAACTAATGAAAAACTGTTTTTT,CASSQDVFRGTNEKLFF
few,TRBJ1-4,NA,TRBV20-1,TGCAGTGCTAGAGTTAAGCGGGATGACGGTGAAAAACTGTTTTTT,CSARVKRDDGEKLFF
NA,TRBJ2-3,TRBD2,TRBV7-9,TGTGCCAGCAGCCGCTCGGGCGGGGGGGGAACAGATACGCAGTATTTT,CASSRSGGGGTDTQYF
few,TRBJ2-1,NA,TRBV4-3,TGCGCCAGCAGCCAGAGTCAGGCAAAAGAGCAGTTCTTC,CASSQSQAKEQFF
many,TRBJ1-5,NA,TRBV12-3/TRBV12-4,TGTGCCAGCTCGCGACATCGGCCCAGGGGTAGCAATCAGCCCCAGCATTTT,CASSRHRPRGSNQPQHF
many,TRBJ1-1,TRBD1,TRBV6-5,TGTGCCAGCAGTTCCGACAGGGTCACTGAAGCTTTCTTT,CASSSDRVTEAFF
many,TRBJ1-1,NA,TRBV5-8,TGTGCCAGCAGCTTGGGGGGGATCCGCCGAGCTTTCTTT,CASSLGGIRRAFF
many,TRBJ2-3,TRBD2,TRBV7-2,TGTGCCAGCAGCTTAGGTCGGGGGGGTGGCACAGATACGCAGTATTTT,CASSLGRGGGTDTQYF
NA,TRBJ1-1,NA,TRBV2,TGTGCCAGCAGTGAAACCTATGAAGCTTTCTTT,CASSETYEAFF
NA,TRBJ1-5,NA,TRBV21-1,TGTGCCAGCCAGTCCTCCCATCAAAGAGGCAATCAGCCCCAGCATTTT,CASQSSHQRGNQPQHF
many,TRBJ2-3,TRBD2,TRBV7-3,TGTGCCAGCAGCTTAGGTTCTAGCGGGGGGTTTGTTACGCAGTATTTT,CASSLGSSGGFVTQYF
many,TRBJ2-5,NA,TRBV28,TGTGCCAGCACCATGCTGGGACGGCGCGAAACCCAAGAGACCCAGTACTTC,CASTMLGRRETQETQYF
NA,TRBJ2-7,NA,TRBV28,TGTGCCACTTCATGGGGGGGGGCTTCCTACGAGCAGTACTTC,CATSWGGASYEQYF
many,TRBJ2-6,TRBD1,TRBV20-1,TGCAGTGCTACAGGGGGATCCTCTGGGGCCAACGTCCTGACTTTC,CSATGGSSGANVLTF
few,TRBJ2-3,NA,TRBV7-2,TGTGCCAGCAGCTTAGGGGGGAGGAGCACAGATACGCAGTATTTT,CASSLGGRSTDTQYF
NA,TRBJ2-3,TRBD1,TRBV7-9,TGTGCCAGCAGCTCGGACAGGGCAGGGGGTACGCAGTATTTT,CASSSDRAGGTQYF
many,TRBJ2-7,TRBD1,TRBV3-1,TGTGCCAGCAGCCCCTCGAGAATCAACCGGGACAGTGACTACGAGCAGTACTTC,CASSPSRINRDSDYEQYF
few,TRBJ2-1,NA,TRBV4-3,TGCGCCAGCAGCCAAGAGAGCAGGGGAGGTGAGCAGTTCTTC,CASSQESRGGEQFF
many,TRBJ1-4,NA,TRBV20-1,TGCAGTGCTACAGGGCCCCGAAAACTGTTTTTT,CSATGPRKLFF
few,TRBJ2-3,NA,TRBV5-1,TGCGCCAGCAGCTTGAGGCTGAGCACAGATACGCAGTATTTT,CASSLRLSTDTQYF
few,TRBJ2-3,TRBD1,TRBV6-5,TGTGCCAGCAGTACGGGACAGGGGAAGACAGATACGCAGTATTTT,CASSTGQGKTDTQYF
NA,TRBJ1-1,NA,TRBV14,TGTGCCAGCAGCCAACTTACGACAGACCTTGGCACTGAAGCTTTCTTT,CASSQLTTDLGTEAFF
NA,TRBJ2-3,TRBD2,TRBV7-6,TGTGCCAGCAGCCCCAGCGGGGGGCGCACAGATACGCAGTATTTT,CASSPSGGRTDTQYF